This paragraph covers one T cell receptor (beta chain) sequence. Authors' processing steps: Amplified reference gene primers provided the basis for estimating nucleated cell counts. Method: immunoSEQ multiplex PCR; TCRdb's copy keeps in-frame clones and lacks some. V, J and clone size reflect that table, while D and trimming were determined from the DNA. The data contain approximately 75,000 clones, around 80% of them seen just once; the ten biggest clones take up 20% to 25%. This CDR3 region has 15 residues. Trimming took 4 bases from V and 6 from J; bases not matched to a gene: 4. Germline lookup yields CDR1 SGDLS and CDR2 YYNGEE. The sample is drawn from a study of blood T cell repertoires in COVID-19. Study information: From the United States, Italy and Spain came samples of acute and convalescent COVID-19. Nucleic acid was either cDNA or gDNA, and it came from T cells, B-cell-depleted T cells, or PBMCs.

The material sequenced was peripheral blood. This chain uses TRBV9 with TRBJ2-1, with 13 bases that match TRBD2. The receptor was isolated from a woman between 50 and 59 years old with acute or convalescent COVID-19. The CDR3 is CASSTRTSGGNEQFF. For the CDR3, the DNA is TGTGCCAGCAGCACAAGGACTAGCGGGGGCAATGAGCAGTTCTTC.